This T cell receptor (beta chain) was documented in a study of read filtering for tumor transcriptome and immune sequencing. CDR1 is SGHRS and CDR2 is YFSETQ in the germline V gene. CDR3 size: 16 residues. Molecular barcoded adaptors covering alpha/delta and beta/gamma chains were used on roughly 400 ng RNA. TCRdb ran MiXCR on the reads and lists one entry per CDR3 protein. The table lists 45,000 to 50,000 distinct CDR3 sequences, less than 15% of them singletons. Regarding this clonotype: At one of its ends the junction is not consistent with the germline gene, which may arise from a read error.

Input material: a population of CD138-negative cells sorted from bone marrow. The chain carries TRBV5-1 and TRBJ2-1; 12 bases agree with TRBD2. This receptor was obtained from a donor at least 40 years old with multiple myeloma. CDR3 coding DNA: TGCGCCAGTAGCTTGGACGTACTAGCGGGGGGCAATGAGCAGTTCTTC. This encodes CASSLDVLAGGNEQFF.